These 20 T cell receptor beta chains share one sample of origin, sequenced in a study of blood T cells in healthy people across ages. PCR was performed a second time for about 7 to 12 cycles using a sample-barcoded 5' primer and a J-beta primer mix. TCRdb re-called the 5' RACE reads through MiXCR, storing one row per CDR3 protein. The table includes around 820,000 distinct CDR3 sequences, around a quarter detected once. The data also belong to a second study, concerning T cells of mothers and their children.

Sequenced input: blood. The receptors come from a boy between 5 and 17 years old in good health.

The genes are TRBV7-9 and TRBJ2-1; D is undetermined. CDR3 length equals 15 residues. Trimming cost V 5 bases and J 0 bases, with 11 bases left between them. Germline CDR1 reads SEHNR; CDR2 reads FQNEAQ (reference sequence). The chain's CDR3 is CASSPTESSYNEQFF. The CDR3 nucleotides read TGTGCCAGCAGCCCAACAGAGAGCTCCTACAATGAGCAGTTCTTC. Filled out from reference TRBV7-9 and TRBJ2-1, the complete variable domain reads DTGVSQNPRHKITKRGQNVTFRCDPISEHNRLYWYRQTLGQGPEFLTYFQNEAQLEKSRLLSDRFSAERPKGSFSTLEIQRTEQGDSAMYLCASSPTESSYNEQFFGPGTRLTVL.

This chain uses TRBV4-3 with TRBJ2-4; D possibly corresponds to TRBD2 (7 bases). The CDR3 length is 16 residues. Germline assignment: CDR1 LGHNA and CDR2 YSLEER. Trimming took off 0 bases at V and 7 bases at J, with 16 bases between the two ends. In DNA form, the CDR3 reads TGCGCCAGCAGCCAAGATCGGACCCGGGGGGCGAACATTCAGTACTTC. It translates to CASSQDRTRGANIQYF.

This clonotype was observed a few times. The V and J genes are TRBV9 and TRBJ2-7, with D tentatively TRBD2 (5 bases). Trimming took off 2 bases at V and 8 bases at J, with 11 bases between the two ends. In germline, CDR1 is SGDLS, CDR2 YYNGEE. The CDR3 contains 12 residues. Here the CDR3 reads CASSVEGGQQYF. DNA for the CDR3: TGTGCCAGCAGCGTGGAAGGAGGTCAGCAGTACTTC. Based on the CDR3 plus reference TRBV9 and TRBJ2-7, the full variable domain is DSGVTQTPKHLITATGQRVTLRCSPRSGDLSVYWYQQSLDQGLQFLIQYYNGEERAKGNILERFSAQQFPDLHSELNLSSLELGDSALYFCASSVEGGQQYFGPGTRLTVT.

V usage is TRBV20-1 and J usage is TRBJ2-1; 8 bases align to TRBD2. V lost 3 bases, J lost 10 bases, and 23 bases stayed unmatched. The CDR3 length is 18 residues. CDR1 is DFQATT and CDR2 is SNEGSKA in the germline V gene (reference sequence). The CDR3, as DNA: TGCAGTGCTAGGGTTCGTGGGGGTCTAGCGGGCGGCAGAGAGGAGCAGTTCTTC. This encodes CSARVRGGLAGGREEQFF.

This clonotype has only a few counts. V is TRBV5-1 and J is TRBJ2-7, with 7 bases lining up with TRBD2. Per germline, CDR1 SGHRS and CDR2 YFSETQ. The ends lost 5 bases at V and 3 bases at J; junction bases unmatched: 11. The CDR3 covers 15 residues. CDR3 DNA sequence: TGCGCCAGCAGTGAGGGAGGGTCGACCATCTACGAGCAGTACTTC. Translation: CASSEGGSTIYEQYF.

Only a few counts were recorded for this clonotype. The CDR3 nucleotides read TGTGCCAGCAGCCAAGGTATTTGGACAGTAAACACCGGGGAGCTGTTTTTT. This encodes CASSQGIWTVNTGELFF. The chain combines TRBV4-2 with TRBJ2-2; D might be TRBD1 (6 bases). V dropped 1 base and J dropped 2 bases, with 14 bases sitting between them. Germline CDR1 and CDR2: LGHNA and YNFKEQ. The CDR3 sequence is 17 residues long.

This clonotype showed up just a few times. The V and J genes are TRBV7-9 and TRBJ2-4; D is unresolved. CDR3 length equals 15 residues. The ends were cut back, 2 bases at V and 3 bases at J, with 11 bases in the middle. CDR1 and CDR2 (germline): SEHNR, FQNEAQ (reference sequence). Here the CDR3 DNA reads TGTGCCAGCAGCTTACTTTCGCGGAACAAAAACATTCAGTACTTC. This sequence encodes CASSLLSRNKNIQYF.

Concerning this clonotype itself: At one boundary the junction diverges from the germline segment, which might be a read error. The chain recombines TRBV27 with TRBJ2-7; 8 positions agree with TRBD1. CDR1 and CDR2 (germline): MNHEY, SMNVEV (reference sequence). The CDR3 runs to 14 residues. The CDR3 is CASSLTGGMYEQYF. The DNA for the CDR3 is TGTGCCAGCAGTTTAACAGGGGGTATGTACGAACAGTACTTC.

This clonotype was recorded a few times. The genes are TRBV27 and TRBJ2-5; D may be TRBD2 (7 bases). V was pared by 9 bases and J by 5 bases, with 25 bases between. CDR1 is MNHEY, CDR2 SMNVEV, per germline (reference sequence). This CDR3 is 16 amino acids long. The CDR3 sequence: CASSPSWGGAGETQYF. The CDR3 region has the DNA TGTGCCAGTAGCCCCTCCTGGGGGGGCGCGGGGGAGACCCAGTACTTC.

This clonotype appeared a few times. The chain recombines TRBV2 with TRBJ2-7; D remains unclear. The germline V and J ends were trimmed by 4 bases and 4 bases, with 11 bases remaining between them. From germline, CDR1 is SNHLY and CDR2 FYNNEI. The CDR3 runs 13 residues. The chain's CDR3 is CASSGSLFYEQYF. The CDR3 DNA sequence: TGTGCCAGCAGTGGGAGCTTATTTTACGAGCAGTACTTC. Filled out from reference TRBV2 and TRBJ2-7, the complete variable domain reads EPEVTQTPSHQVTQMGQEVILRCVPISNHLYFYWYRQILGQKVEFLVSFYNNEISEKSEIFDDQFSVERPDGSNFTLKIRSTKLEDSAMYFCASSGSLFYEQYFGPGTRLTVT.

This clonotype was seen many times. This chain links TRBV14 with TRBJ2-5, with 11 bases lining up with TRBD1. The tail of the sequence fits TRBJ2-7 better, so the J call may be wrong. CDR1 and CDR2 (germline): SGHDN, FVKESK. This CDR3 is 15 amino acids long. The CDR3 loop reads CASSQAGTGGYEQYF. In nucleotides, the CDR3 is TGTGCCAGCAGCCAGGCCGGGACAGGGGGCTACGAGCAGTACTTC.

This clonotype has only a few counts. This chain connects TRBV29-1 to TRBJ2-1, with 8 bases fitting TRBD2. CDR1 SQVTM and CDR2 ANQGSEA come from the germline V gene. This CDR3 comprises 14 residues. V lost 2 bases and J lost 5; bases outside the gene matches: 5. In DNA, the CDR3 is TGCAGCGTTGAAAGGCTAGCGGGCCACAATGAGCAGTTCTTC. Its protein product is CSVERLAGHNEQFF.

The CDR3 nucleotides are TGTGCCAGCAGCGGAGCGGGGGGGCCGACAGATACGCAGTATTTT. Its translation is CASSGAGGPTDTQYF. V and J are TRBV9 and TRBJ2-3; 10 nucleotides agree with TRBD2. There are 15 residues in the CDR3. Germline-derived CDR1 and CDR2 are SGDLS and YYNGEE. V shed 3 bases and J 3 bases; nucleotides not matched to a gene: 4.

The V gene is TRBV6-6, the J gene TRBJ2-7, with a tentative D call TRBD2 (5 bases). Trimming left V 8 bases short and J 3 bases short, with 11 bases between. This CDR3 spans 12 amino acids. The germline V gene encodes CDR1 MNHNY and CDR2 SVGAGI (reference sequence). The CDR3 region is CASGRGVYEQYF. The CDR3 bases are TGTGCCAGCGGACGGGGTGTCTACGAGCAGTACTTC.

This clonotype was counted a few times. The CDR3 nucleotides read TGTGCCAGCAACTGGACAGGGGAGCAGGAGACCCAGTACTTC. Translation gives CASNWTGEQETQYF. The V and J genes are TRBV7-8 and TRBJ2-5; 9 nucleotides agree with TRBD1. Germline-derived CDR1 and CDR2 are SGHVS and FQNEAQ. The V segment lost 7 bases and the J segment 5 bases; nucleotides outside the gene matches: 8. The CDR3 totals 14 residues.

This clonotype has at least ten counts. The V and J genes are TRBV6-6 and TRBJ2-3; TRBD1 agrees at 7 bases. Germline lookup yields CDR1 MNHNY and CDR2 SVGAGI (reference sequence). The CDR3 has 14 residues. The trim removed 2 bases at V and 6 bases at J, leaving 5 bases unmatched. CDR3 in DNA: TGTGCCAGCAGTTACGCCCCGGACAGGGATACGCAGTATTTT. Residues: CASSYAPDRDTQYF.

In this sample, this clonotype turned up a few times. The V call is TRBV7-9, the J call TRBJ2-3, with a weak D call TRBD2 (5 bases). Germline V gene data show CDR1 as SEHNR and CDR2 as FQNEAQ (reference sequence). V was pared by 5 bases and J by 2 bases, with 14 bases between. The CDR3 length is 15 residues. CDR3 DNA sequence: TGTGCCAGCAGCCCAGGTGGGGAGTTCACAGATACGCAGTATTTT. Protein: CASSPGGEFTDTQYF. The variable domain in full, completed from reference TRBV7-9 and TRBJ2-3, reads DTGVSQNPRHKITKRGQNVTFRCDPISEHNRLYWYRQTLGQGPEFLTYFQNEAQLEKSRLLSDRFSAERPKGSFSTLEIQRTEQGDSAMYLCASSPGGEFTDTQYFGPGTRLTVL.

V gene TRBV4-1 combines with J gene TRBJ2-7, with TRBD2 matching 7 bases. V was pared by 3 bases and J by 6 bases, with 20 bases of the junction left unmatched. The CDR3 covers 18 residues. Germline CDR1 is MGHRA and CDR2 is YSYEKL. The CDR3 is CASSQVINLAGFGGEQYF. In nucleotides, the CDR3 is TGCGCCAGCAGCCAGGTTATCAACTTAGCGGGTTTCGGGGGCGAGCAGTACTTC.

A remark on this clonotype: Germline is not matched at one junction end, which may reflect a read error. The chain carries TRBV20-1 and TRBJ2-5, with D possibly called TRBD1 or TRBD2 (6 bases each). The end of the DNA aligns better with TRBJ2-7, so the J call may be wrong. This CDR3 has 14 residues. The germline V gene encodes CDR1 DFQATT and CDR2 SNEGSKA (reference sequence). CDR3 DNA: TGCGGTGCTAACGGGGGCCCCGGGCTCTACGAGCAGTACTTC. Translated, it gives CGANGGPGLYEQYF.

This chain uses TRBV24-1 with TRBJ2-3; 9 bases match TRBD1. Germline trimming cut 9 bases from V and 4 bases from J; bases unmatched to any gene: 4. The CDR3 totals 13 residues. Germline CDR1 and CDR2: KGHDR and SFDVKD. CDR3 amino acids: CATGTGSADTQYF. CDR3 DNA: TGTGCCACCGGGACAGGGAGTGCAGATACGCAGTATTTT.